The 32 T cell receptor beta chains presented below share a single source sample, sequenced in a study of T cell changes during pregnancy in multiple sclerosis. Sequenced by immunoSEQ multiplex PCR; TCRdb stores in-frame clones only, minus some. There are about 93,000 clones in the sample; approximately 92% occur only once, and about 2% lies in the top ten. This specimen consisted of peripheral blood, obtained after pregnancy. The receptors here all came from a female donor with multiple sclerosis, enrolled in a pregnancy study.

This clone has just one count. The CDR3 region is CASSARDRNEQFF. In DNA form, the CDR3 reads TGTGCCAGCAGTGCTCGGGATCGCAATGAGCAGTTCTTC. The chain carries TRBV6-4 and TRBJ2-1; maybe TRBD2 (5 bases). CDR1 is MRHNA and CDR2 is SNTAGT in the germline V gene. Trimming left V 4 bases short and J 6 bases short, with 10 bases between. The CDR3 is 13 residues long.

CDR3 sequence: CASSEQGDTQYF. The CDR3 bases are TGTGCCAGCAGTGAACAGGGGGATACGCAGTATTTT. The rearrangement uses TRBV7-2 and TRBJ2-3; TRBD1 aligns across 7 bases. The CDR3 is 12 amino acids. The germline V gene has CDR1 SGHTA and CDR2 FQGNSA. V lost 6 bases and J lost 6; bases outside the gene matches: 3.

V gene TRBV5-8 combines with J gene TRBJ2-1; TRBD2 is a possible D gene (6 bases). The germline V gene has CDR1 SGHTS and CDR2 YDEGEE. The CDR3 length is 18 residues. Trimming stripped 1 base from V and 5 bases from J, with 22 bases between. The CDR3 DNA sequence: TGTGCCAGCAGCTTGCTGGGGGAACTAGCCCAGACGAACAATGAGCAGTTCTTC. This sequence encodes CASSLLGELAQTNNEQFF.

In nucleotides, the CDR3 is TGTGCCAGCAGCTTGGAGGCCCTAGTCTCAGCGAATGAGCAGTTCTTC. This gives the protein CASSLEALVSANEQFF. This chain joins TRBV5-6 and TRBJ2-1; D call uncertain. Germline V CDR1 and CDR2: SGHDT, YYEEEE. There are 16 residues in the CDR3. The ends were cut back, 0 bases at V and 7 bases at J, with 17 bases in the middle. The variable domain in full, with the rest retrieved from reference TRBV5-6 and TRBJ2-1, is DAGVTQSPTHLIKTRGQQVTLRCSPKSGHDTVSWYQQALGQGPQFIFQYYEEEERQRGNFPDRFSGHQFPNYSSELNVNALLLGDSALYLCASSLEALVSANEQFFGPGTRLTVL.

J is TRBJ1-5 and V is TRBV7-2, with TRBD1 as a possible D gene (6 bases). V was pared by 2 bases and J by 2 bases, with 10 bases between. CDR3 size: 15 residues. Per germline, CDR1 SGHTA and CDR2 FQGNSA. CDR3 loop: CASSLQGLGNQPQHF. The CDR3, as DNA: TGTGCCAGCAGCTTACAGGGGCTGGGCAATCAGCCCCAGCATTTT.

V and J are TRBV2 and TRBJ2-7, with D hard to call. The CDR3 sequence is 13 residues long. Trimming left V 7 bases short and J 2 bases short, with 12 bases between. From germline, CDR1 is SNHLY and CDR2 FYNNEI. CDR3 region: CASTLFSTYEQYF. CDR3 nucleotide sequence: TGTGCCAGCACGTTATTTAGCACCTACGAGCAGTACTTC.

The DNA of the CDR3 is TGTGCCAGCAGCTTAGGGCAGGTCGATCAGCCCCAGCATTTT. Its translation is CASSLGQVDQPQHF. The rearrangement joins TRBV7-2 to TRBJ1-5; D is ambiguous. CDR1 SGHTA and CDR2 FQGNSA come from the germline V gene. The CDR3 runs to 14 residues. V shed 1 base and J shed 5 bases, with 9 bases lying between them.

This chain uses TRBV7-2 with TRBJ2-3; 10 positions agree with TRBD2. The CDR3 has 19 residues. The V and J ends lost 5 bases and 3 bases, in that order; junction bases with no gene match: 17. Germline values: CDR1 SGHTA, CDR2 FQGNSA. CDR3 DNA sequence: TGTGCCAGCAGCCCCCATCTCCGAGGACTAGCGGCCTTTACAGATACGCAGTATTTT. Protein: CASSPHLRGLAAFTDTQYF.

The chain couples TRBV30 to TRBJ1-2, with TRBD1 as a possible D gene (6 bases). CDR3 length equals 14 residues. The germline V and J ends were trimmed by 0 bases and 8 bases, with 16 bases remaining between them. The germline V gene encodes CDR1 GTSNPN and CDR2 SVGIG (reference sequence). The DNA of the CDR3 is TGTGCCTGGAGTGTTCTGGGGGCGTCGTTCGGCTACACCTTC. This translates into CAWSVLGASFGYTF.

This clone showed up many times. The rearrangement links TRBV2 to TRBJ1-1; D perhaps matches TRBD1 (6 bases). Germline CDR1 reads SNHLY; CDR2 reads FYNNEI. The CDR3 totals 14 residues. The ends were cut back, 6 bases at V and 4 bases at J, with 15 bases in the middle. CDR3 coding DNA: TGTGCCAGCAGCCCGACAGGTTCGGTCACTGAAGCTTTCTTT. Its translation is CASSPTGSVTEAFF.

This clone has just one count. This chain connects TRBV30 to TRBJ1-4; perhaps TRBD1 as D (6 bases). From germline, CDR1 is GTSNPN and CDR2 SVGIG (reference sequence). This CDR3 has 14 amino acids. With 7 bases removed from V and 5 bases from J, the gap between germline ends came to 17 bases. This chain's CDR3 is CASRIRGANEKLFF. The CDR3 DNA follows: TGTGCCTCGAGGATTCGGGGGGCAAATGAAAAACTGTTTTTT.

CDR3 sequence reads: CASSFTTPTGLKVDTQYF. The DNA of the CDR3 is TGTGCCAGCAGCTTTACAACCCCGACAGGGTTAAAGGTAGATACGCAGTATTTT. The chain links TRBV13 to TRBJ2-3; TRBD1 aligns across 7 bases. Germline V CDR1 and CDR2: PRHDT, FYEKMQ (reference sequence). J was trimmed by 5 bases and V by 3 bases; bases with no gene match: 17. This CDR3 has 18 residues.

The sample holds one count of this clone. The rearrangement links TRBV5-8 to TRBJ1-1, with 8 bases fitting TRBD1. With V trimmed by 1 base and J by 3 bases, 8 bases remained unmatched. This CDR3 is 16 amino acids long. The germline V gene has CDR1 SGHTS and CDR2 YDEGEE. This chain's CDR3 is CASSLNGRQGYTEAFF. The CDR3 DNA is TGTGCCAGCAGCTTGAACGGCAGACAGGGGTACACTGAAGCTTTCTTT. Based on the CDR3 plus reference TRBV5-8 and TRBJ1-1, the full variable domain is EAGVTQSPTHLIKTRGQQATLRCSPISGHTSVYWYQQALGLGLQFLLWYDEGEERNRGNFPPRFSGRQFPNYSSELNVNALELEDSALYLCASSLNGRQGYTEAFFGQGTRLTVV.

As DNA, the CDR3 is TGTGCCAGCAGTGACTTCCAACCCCCGACTAGCGGGTGGTGGTGGGGGTACGAGCAGTACTTC. This translates into CASSDFQPPTSGWWWGYEQYF. This chain joins TRBV6-4 and TRBJ2-7; 10 bases line up with TRBD2. Germline V gene sequence: CDR1 MRHNA, CDR2 SNTAGT. This CDR3 comprises 21 residues. Trimming cost V 1 base and J 4 bases; bases outside gene matches: 22.

J is TRBJ2-7 and V is TRBV30; D gene unclear. CDR1 and CDR2 (germline): GTSNPN, SVGIG (reference sequence). The CDR3 loop spans 14 amino acids. The V and J ends lost 4 bases and 1 base respectively, with 14 bases between them. This CDR3 reads CAWNRGPASYEQYF. Written as DNA, the CDR3 is TGTGCCTGGAATCGTGGGCCTGCATCCTACGAGCAGTACTTC.

This chain links TRBV10-1 with TRBJ2-7; D gene ambiguous. The CDR3 sequence is 13 residues long. Between the trimmed V and J ends, which lost 3 bases and 0 bases, there was a span of 6 bases. Germline V gives CDR1 WNHNN, CDR2 SYGVQD (reference sequence). Here the CDR3 DNA reads TGCGCCAGCAGTGAAGCGAGCTCCTACGAGCAGTACTTC. Amino acid sequence: CASSEASSYEQYF.

This chain connects TRBV19 to TRBJ1-5; D not certain. V lost 3 bases, J lost 6 bases, and 12 bases lay in between. The CDR3 extends over 14 amino acids. The V gene's germline CDR1 is LNHDA and CDR2 SQIVND (reference sequence). The DNA for the CDR3 is TGTGCCAGTAGTATTTTTGGCGGCGGTCAGCCCCAGCATTTT. Protein sequence: CASSIFGGGQPQHF.

The rearrangement uses TRBV6-5 and TRBJ1-5, with a possible D match to TRBD1 (5 bases). This CDR3 region has 14 residues. V shed 5 bases and J shed 5 bases, with 13 bases lying between them. Germline V CDR1 and CDR2: MNHEY, SVGAGI. CDR3 bases: TGTGCCAGCAGTGCCCGGACACAAGATCAGCCCCAGCATTTT. It yields the protein CASSARTQDQPQHF.

The chain carries TRBV25-1 and TRBJ2-2; 8 bases are shared with TRBD1. V was clipped by 6 bases and J by 5 bases; unmatched bases: 8. This CDR3 contains 15 residues. Germline loops: CDR1 MGHDK, CDR2 SYGVNS. The CDR3 DNA reads TGTGCCAGCAGGCAGGGGGACAGGTGGACCGGGGAGCTGTTTTTT. Amino acid sequence: CASRQGDRWTGELFF. The whole variable domain, remainder taken from reference TRBV25-1 and TRBJ2-2, is EADIYQTPRYLVIGTGKKITLECSQTMGHDKMYWYQQDPGMELHLIHYSYGVNSTEKGDLSSESTVSRIRTEHFPLTLESARPSHTSQYLCASRQGDRWTGELFFGEGSRLTVL.

V gene TRBV6-4 combines with J gene TRBJ2-2, with a weak D call TRBD2 (7 bases). Trimming removed 6 bases at V and 4 bases at J, with 12 bases between. The CDR3 consists of 14 residues. Germline V CDR1 and CDR2: MRHNA, SNTAGT. The CDR3 DNA reads TGTGCCAGCAGGGCGGGGGCCTCCACCGGGGAGCTGTTTTTT. It yields the protein CASRAGASTGELFF.

V is TRBV6-5 and J is TRBJ2-7; a weak D match, TRBD2 (6 bases). Germline CDR1 is MNHEY and CDR2 is SVGAGI. The germline V and J ends were trimmed by 5 bases and 0 bases, with 14 bases remaining between them. This CDR3 has 15 amino acids. CDR3 DNA sequence: TGTGCCAGCAGTCCTACGGGACTCGGCTCCTACGAGCAGTACTTC. This codes for CASSPTGLGSYEQYF.

This clone was counted between two and nine times. J is TRBJ1-1 and V is TRBV30; D gene ambiguous. The CDR3 runs to 12 residues. From germline, CDR1 is GTSNPN and CDR2 SVGIG (reference sequence). V lost 4 bases and J 1 base, leaving 7 bases between the germline ends. The CDR3 loop reads CAWNYGNTEAFF. DNA for the CDR3: TGTGCCTGGAATTACGGGAACACTGAAGCTTTCTTT.

The V and J genes are TRBV30 and TRBJ1-3, with no clear D. Trimming stripped 0 bases from V and 3 bases from J, with 6 bases between. Per the germline V gene, CDR1 is GTSNPN and CDR2 is SVGIG (reference sequence). The length of the CDR3 is 13 residues. The CDR3 DNA is TGTGCCTGGAGTGTAACTGATGGAAACACCATATATTTT. It yields the protein CAWSVTDGNTIYF.

The rearrangement links TRBV6-1 to TRBJ1-2, with 7 bases that match TRBD1. The CDR3 sequence is 16 residues long. Trimming took 3 bases from V and 7 from J; bases not matched to a gene: 14. Germline CDR1 MNHNS, CDR2 SASEGT. The CDR3 DNA follows: TGTGCCAGCAGTGAGGGACAAGGGGGCGCGGTGGTTGGCTACACCTTC. Residues: CASSEGQGGAVVGYTF.

This clone occurred once. The V and J genes are TRBV7-3 and TRBJ1-5, with D perhaps TRBD1 (6 bases). Germline values: CDR1 SGHTA, CDR2 FQGTGA. CDR3 size: 13 residues. The V gene lost 5 bases and the J gene lost 6 bases, with 11 bases spanning the gap. DNA of the CDR3: TGTGCCAGCAGCCTTCTCAGGGGTCAGCCCCAGCATTTT. Its protein product is CASSLLRGQPQHF.

The count of this clone is one. The rearrangement joins TRBV6-5 to TRBJ1-1; D is unresolved. The CDR3 runs 15 residues. V shed 5 bases and J shed 2 bases, with 15 bases lying between them. CDR1 and CDR2 from the germline V gene are MNHEY and SVGAGI. CDR3 coding DNA: TGTGCCAGCAGTCGCTCGGGATCTGGAAACACTGAAGCTTTCTTT. This encodes CASSRSGSGNTEAFF.

The chain is built from TRBV12-5 and TRBJ1-1; 9 bases are a match to TRBD1. Germline trimming cut 7 bases from V and 1 base from J; bases unmatched to any gene: 4. This CDR3 comprises 14 residues. In germline, CDR1 is LGHNT, CDR2 FRNRAP. CDR3 nucleotides: TGTGCTAGTGTCACAGGGGGCGCGAACACTGAAGCTTTCTTT. It encodes CASVTGGANTEAFF.

The rearrangement joins TRBV5-6 to TRBJ1-1; 8 bases are a match to TRBD1. The germline gives CDR1 SGHDT, CDR2 YYEEEE. The CDR3 has 13 residues. V lost 1 base to trimming and J lost 11 bases; unmatched junction nucleotides: 7. The CDR3 DNA reads as TGTGCCAGCAGCTTGTACTTTCAGGGGGCGGCTTTCTTT. This translates into CASSLYFQGAAFF.

The rearrangement links TRBV30 to TRBJ1-6; 8 nucleotides line up with TRBD1. The junction had 9 bases not matched to a gene; V was cut back by 7 bases and J by 1 base. CDR3 length: 16 amino acids. Looked up from germline, CDR1 is GTSNPN and CDR2 is SVGIG (reference sequence). CDR3 sequence (DNA): TGTGCCTCGTCCGGACAGGGAAGGTCCTATAATTCACCCCTCCACTTT. Translated, it gives CASSGQGRSYNSPLHF. Together with reference TRBV30 and TRBJ1-6, the CDR3 gives the full variable domain: SQTIHQWPATLVQPVGSPLSLECTVEGTSNPNLYWYRQAAGRGLQLLFYSVGIGQISSEVPQNLSASRPQDRQFILSSKKLLLSDSGFYLCASSGQGRSYNSPLHFGNGTRLTVT.

The genes are TRBV6-1 and TRBJ2-3, with a possible D match to TRBD1 (5 bases). The CDR3 has 13 residues. Looked up from germline, CDR1 is MNHNS and CDR2 is SASEGT. Trimming took off 2 bases at V and 14 bases at J, with 17 bases between the two ends. This chain's CDR3 is CASSEPPQGKRYF. The CDR3 DNA follows: TGTGCCAGCAGTGAACCCCCCCAGGGAAAGCGGTATTTT.

The V gene is TRBV5-1, the J gene TRBJ1-3; no definite D call. CDR3 length equals 16 residues. Looked up from germline, CDR1 is SGHRS and CDR2 is YFSETQ. V lost 0 bases and J lost 0, with 10 bases in between. The CDR3 spells CASSLGVGSSGNTIYF. CDR3 in DNA: TGCGCCAGCAGCTTGGGAGTAGGGAGCTCTGGAAACACCATATATTTT.

The sample holds one count of this clone. The chain couples TRBV7-3 to TRBJ2-7; TRBD1 aligns across 8 bases. Germline V CDR1 and CDR2: SGHTA, FQGTGA. J gave up 2 bases and V 5 bases, and 8 bases lay outside the gene matches. This CDR3 region has 15 residues. The CDR3 DNA follows: TGTGCCAGCAGCCAACAGGGGGTATCTACCTACGAGCAGTACTTC. Its translation: CASSQQGVSTYEQYF.